A single sample gave rise to the 9 T cell receptor beta chains below, sequenced in a study of tumor-infiltrating lymphocytes in primary liver carcinoma. The investigators made TCR beta cDNA from about 510 ng total RNA, using a constant-region primer. Three rounds of nested multiplex PCR with slightly modified ARM-PCR produced TCR beta libraries. The study ran its first two PCR rounds for roughly 11 cycles each, using TRBV1-TRBV30 forward primers and a C-beta reverse primer. TCRdb re-called the multiplex PCR reads through MiXCR, storing one row per CDR3 protein. This table holds 100,000 to 120,000 distinct CDR3 sequences, roughly 80% found once. Co-extraction of RNA and DNA was performed on about 19-30 mg of unsorted bulk tissue. Material: liver tumor tissue from sampling region 3. Documented subset: tumor region T3, left-lateral pole. The receptors here all came from a man aged 40-55 years with primary liver carcinoma and hepatitis B virus infection.

Concerning this clonotype itself: One end of the junction varies from germline; a read error may be responsible. The V gene is TRBV10-2, the J gene TRBJ2-7; D might be TRBD2 (6 bases). CDR1 is WSHSY, CDR2 SAAADI, per germline. This CDR3 has 13 residues. CDR3 in amino acids: CTSRERGIDEQYF. The CDR3 nucleotides are TGCACCAGCCGGGAGAGGGGTATCGACGAGCAGTACTTC.

Remarks on this clonotype: As the CDR3 is not closed by the conserved phenylalanine or tryptophan, this likely results from a read error. This chain joins TRBV5-5 and TRBJ2-5; D unclear. Germline V gives CDR1 SGHKS, CDR2 YYEKEE (reference sequence). The CDR3 has 12 residues. The V and J ends lost 1 base and 4 bases respectively, with 5 bases between them. This chain's CDR3 is CASSLSIETQYS. The DNA of the CDR3 is TGTGCCAGCAGCTTGAGTATAGAGACCCAGTACTCC.

The chain couples TRBV14 to TRBJ2-3, with no clear D. Trimming removed 9 bases at V and 5 bases at J, with 15 bases between. The germline V gene encodes CDR1 SGHDN and CDR2 FVKESK. The CDR3 covers 13 residues. In DNA, the CDR3 is TGTGCCAGGAGCAAAGACGGCGAAGATACGCAGTATTTT. Translating gives CARSKDGEDTQYF.

As to this clonotype: The junction differs from germline at one of its ends, possibly a read error. This rearrangement joins TRBV6-1 to TRBJ2-6; possible D gene TRBD1, 6 bases. Germline loops: CDR1 MNHNS, CDR2 SASEGT. The length of the CDR3 is 16 residues. The DNA of the CDR3 is TGTACCAGCAGTGAACAGGGTATGGCTGGGGCCAACGTCCTGTCTTTC. This encodes CTSSEQGMAGANVLSF.

Worth noting for this clonotype: The germline gene is not matched at one end of the junction; a read error may be the cause. The J gene is TRBJ2-4, the V gene TRBV6-6; D unresolved. CDR3 length: 14 residues. The germline V gene has CDR1 MNHNY and CDR2 SVGAGI (reference sequence). The CDR3 DNA reads as TGTACCAGCAGCCCCGGCCAAGCCATAAACATTCAGTACTTC. It translates to CTSSPGQAINIQYF.

Many counts were recorded for this clonotype. CDR3 bases: TGCGCCAGCAGCTTGGAGTGGGTGCCTAGCGGGAGCACGGGTGAGCAGTTCTTC. It yields the protein CASSLEWVPSGSTGEQFF. This sequence joins TRBV5-1 and TRBJ2-1, with 10 bases matching TRBD2. The CDR3 consists of 18 residues. CDR1 is SGHRS and CDR2 is YFSETQ in the germline V gene. Germline trimming cut 0 bases from V and 9 bases from J; bases unmatched to any gene: 15.

Notes on this clonotype: In this CDR3 the conserved last residue, phenylalanine or tryptophan, is missing, so a read error is likely. The limits of the CDR3 on the DNA are not certain, so only TCRdb's listed CDR3 is given. The gene calls are TRBV5-6 and TRBJ1-6; the tabulated D call, TRBD1, remains unverified against the DNA. The length of the CDR3 is 16 amino acids, counting both ends. The germline gives CDR1 SGHDT, CDR2 YYEEEE. CDR3 sequence reads: CASSPTGTGGDSPFHY.

This clonotype occurred once. The gene calls are TRBV5-4 and TRBJ2-7, with a weak D call TRBD1 (5 bases). CDR3 length: 14 amino acids. V lost 8 bases and J 7 bases, leaving 22 bases between the germline ends. Germline CDR1 is SGHNT and CDR2 is YYREEE (reference sequence). The CDR3: CASIPERTRGEQYF. As DNA, the CDR3 is TGTGCCAGTATCCCCGAAAGGACAAGGGGAGAGCAGTACTTC.

This clonotype is a singleton in its sample. Without the conserved terminal phenylalanine or tryptophan, this CDR3 likely stems from a read error. This CDR3 reads CASIQRQGRGIDTQYY. Here the CDR3 DNA reads TGTGCCAGCATCCAACGACAGGGGAGAGGGATAGATACGCAGTATTAT. The gene calls are TRBV14 and TRBJ2-3, with TRBD1 matching 8 bases. Germline V lookup: CDR1 SGHDN, CDR2 FVKESK. This CDR3 has 16 residues.